These 26 T cell receptor beta chains were all obtained from the same sample, sequenced in a study of Tregs in tolerant kidney transplant recipients. Sequencing was performed with immunoSEQ multiplex PCR; in TCRdb, only in-frame clones are kept and a portion is missing. The table lists fewer than 150,000 clones, almost 95% of them singletons. What was sequenced was CD4+ T cells from blood. These receptors were obtained from a human donor in good health.

The chain uses TRBV14 and TRBJ2-3; D is perhaps TRBD1 (6 bases). Germline CDR1 reads SGHDN; CDR2 reads FVKESK. V lost 2 bases to trimming and J lost 6 bases, with 9 bases between them. CDR3 length equals 13 residues. The CDR3 loop reads CASSQQGFDTQYF. DNA for the CDR3: TGTGCCAGCAGCCAACAGGGGTTTGATACGCAGTATTTT.

The V call is TRBV2, the J call TRBJ2-6; D possibly corresponds to TRBD1 (5 bases). The V gene's germline CDR1 is SNHLY and CDR2 FYNNEI. The CDR3 totals 17 residues. With 6 bases removed from V and 0 bases from J, the gap between germline ends came to 15 bases. CDR3 in amino acids: CASRADRTSSGANVLTF. The CDR3 DNA reads TGTGCCAGCAGGGCAGACAGAACGAGCTCTGGGGCCAACGTCCTGACTTTC. The entire variable domain, with the rest obtained from reference TRBV2 and TRBJ2-6, is as follows: EPEVTQTPSHQVTQMGQEVILRCVPISNHLYFYWYRQILGQKVEFLVSFYNNEISEKSEIFDDQFSVERPDGSNFTLKIRSTKLEDSAMYFCASRADRTSSGANVLTFGAGSRLTVL.

This chain uses TRBV7-2 with TRBJ2-5; 8 nucleotides match TRBD2. Unmatched junction bases numbered 6, after V lost 2 bases and J lost 4 bases. From germline, CDR1 is SGHTA and CDR2 FQGNSA. The CDR3 sequence is 15 residues long. This CDR3 reads CASSLTSGSAETQYF. CDR3 coding DNA: TGTGCCAGCAGCTTAACTAGCGGATCGGCAGAGACCCAGTACTTC.

This CDR3 is CASSLVTGDTEAFF. The CDR3 DNA reads as TGCGCCAGCAGCTTGGTAACAGGGGACACTGAAGCTTTCTTT. V gene TRBV5-1 combines with J gene TRBJ1-1; 7 positions match TRBD1. The V and J ends lost 0 bases and 3 bases, in that order; junction bases with no gene match: 2. Germline loops: CDR1 SGHRS, CDR2 YFSETQ. The CDR3 consists of 14 residues.

CDR3 amino acids: CASSILGQTTDTQYF. The CDR3, as DNA: TGTGCCAGTAGTATCCTAGGACAGACCACAGATACGCAGTATTTT. The chain joins TRBV19 to TRBJ2-3, with a tentative D call TRBD1 (6 bases). The CDR3 contains 15 residues. CDR1 is LNHDA, CDR2 SQIVND, per germline (reference sequence). Between the trimmed V and J ends, which lost 3 bases and 2 bases, there was a span of 12 bases.

This chain links TRBV6-5 with TRBJ2-5; 7 positions agree with TRBD2. V lost 8 bases and J lost 5; bases outside the gene matches: 8. The CDR3 covers 13 residues. Germline V lookup: CDR1 MNHEY, CDR2 SVGAGI. CDR3 nucleotides: TGTGCCAGCTCTGATTGGGGGGGTGAGACCCAGTACTTC. Translating gives CASSDWGGETQYF.

The chain couples TRBV7-7 to TRBJ2-5; the D gene is possibly TRBD1 (6 bases). Germline values: CDR1 SSHAT, CDR2 FNYEAQ (reference sequence). V lost 1 base to trimming and J lost 2 bases, with 8 bases between them. This CDR3 has 14 amino acids. The CDR3: CASSLVRGQETQYF. In DNA form, the CDR3 reads TGTGCCAGCAGCTTAGTCAGGGGACAAGAGACCCAGTACTTC.

This chain joins TRBV5-1 and TRBJ2-1, with D unclear. Trimming shortened V by 1 base and J by 7 bases, and 15 bases separated the two germline ends. CDR1 is SGHRS, CDR2 YFSETQ, per germline. There are 15 residues in the CDR3. The DNA for the CDR3 is TGCGCCAGCAGCTTGAATCCTAATTCTTTGAATGAGCAGTTCTTC. It codes for CASSLNPNSLNEQFF.

The rearrangement links TRBV5-6 to TRBJ2-7; D gene ambiguous. CDR1 and CDR2 from the germline V gene are SGHDT and YYEEEE. Trimming took off 1 base at V and 3 bases at J, with 11 bases between the two ends. The CDR3 runs 14 residues. The CDR3: CASSLPPGSYEQYF. The DNA of the CDR3 is TGTGCCAGCAGCTTGCCCCCCGGAAGCTACGAGCAGTACTTC. The entire variable domain, with the rest obtained from reference TRBV5-6 and TRBJ2-7, is as follows: DAGVTQSPTHLIKTRGQQVTLRCSPKSGHDTVSWYQQALGQGPQFIFQYYEEEERQRGNFPDRFSGHQFPNYSSELNVNALLLGDSALYLCASSLPPGSYEQYFGPGTRLTVT.

This chain joins TRBV6-1 and TRBJ1-6; 7 nucleotides line up with TRBD1. Germline CDR1 reads MNHNS; CDR2 reads SASEGT. This CDR3 has 17 amino acids. V trimming: 3 bases; J trimming: 0 bases; junction bases outside the gene matches: 5. For the CDR3, the DNA is TGTGCCAGCAGTGAGGCCAGGGGGAGCTCCTATAATTCACCCCTCCACTTT. Translated, it gives CASSEARGSSYNSPLHF.

CDR3 loop: CASSVDPTRQPQHF. The DNA of the CDR3 is TGTGCCAGCAGCGTAGACCCCACGAGGCAGCCCCAGCATTTT. The chain couples TRBV9 to TRBJ1-5; D gene uncertain. V lost 0 bases and J 7 bases, leaving 11 bases between the germline ends. CDR3 length equals 14 residues. Germline V gene sequence: CDR1 SGDLS, CDR2 YYNGEE.

The chain couples TRBV19 to TRBJ1-5; D perhaps matches TRBD1 (6 bases). V lost 5 bases and J 5 bases, leaving 16 bases between the germline ends. This CDR3 spans 15 amino acids. In germline, CDR1 is LNHDA, CDR2 SQIVND (reference sequence). The CDR3 DNA is TGTGCCAGTAGTCCGGGCGTGGCAGGGGATCAGCCCCAGCATTTT. It is translated as CASSPGVAGDQPQHF.

The chain links TRBV29-1 to TRBJ2-1, with D possibly being TRBD2 (5 bases). This CDR3 has 12 residues. V lost 2 bases, J lost 7 bases, and 9 bases lay in between. Per the germline V gene, CDR1 is SQVTM and CDR2 is ANQGSEA. The CDR3 here is CSVEPGYNEQFF. The CDR3 coding sequence is TGCAGCGTTGAACCGGGATATAATGAGCAGTTCTTC.

To note about this clone: Other DNA sequences in the same sample also yield this CDR3. The chain links TRBV18 to TRBJ1-1; D is uncertain. This CDR3 is 12 amino acids long. Trimming stripped 2 bases from V and 4 bases from J, with 5 bases between. The germline CDR1 and CDR2 sequences are KGHSH and LQKENI. CDR3 amino acids: CASSPGVTEAFF. CDR3 nucleotides: TGTGCCAGCTCACCAGGCGTCACTGAAGCTTTCTTT.

The V gene is TRBV29-1, the J gene TRBJ1-3, with D uncertain. The CDR3 runs to 13 residues. Between the trimmed V and J ends, which lost 7 bases and 0 bases, there was a span of 10 bases. Germline V gene sequence: CDR1 SQVTM, CDR2 ANQGSEA. The CDR3 loop reads CSGAQNSGNTIYF. The CDR3 bases are TGCAGCGGCGCACAGAACTCTGGAAACACCATATATTTT.

In its sample, this clone was seen once. The rearrangement uses TRBV5-4 and TRBJ1-2, with 9 bases lining up with TRBD1. V was clipped by 1 base and J by 1 base; unmatched bases: 2. Germline V lookup: CDR1 SGHNT, CDR2 YYREEE (reference sequence). This CDR3 spans 15 amino acids. CDR3 DNA: TGTGCCAGCAGCTTGTACAGGGGGCATAACTATGGCTACACCTTC. Amino acids: CASSLYRGHNYGYTF. Combining the CDR3 with reference TRBV5-4 and TRBJ1-2 gives the whole variable domain ETGVTQSPTHLIKTRGQQVTLRCSSQSGHNTVSWYQQALGQGPQFIFQYYREEENGRGNFPPRFSGLQFPNYSSELNVNALELDDSALYLCASSLYRGHNYGYTFGSGTRLTVV.

This chain joins TRBV29-1 and TRBJ2-1; the match to TRBD2 covers 12 bases. The length of the CDR3 is 16 residues. V was pared by 1 base and J by 0 bases, with 1 base of the junction left unmatched. Germline V lookup: CDR1 SQVTM, CDR2 ANQGSEA. The DNA of the CDR3 is TGCAGCGTTGAAGGGACTAGCGGGGCCTCCTACAATGAGCAGTTCTTC. Amino acid sequence: CSVEGTSGASYNEQFF.

The chain carries TRBV19 and TRBJ2-3, with TRBD1 matching over 10 bases. The CDR3 is 14 residues long. Trimming at V came to 8 bases and at J to 3 bases, leaving 5 bases not matched to a gene. Germline loops: CDR1 LNHDA, CDR2 SQIVND (reference sequence). The DNA for the CDR3 is TGTGCCAGTGAGGGACAGGGGTTTACAGATACGCAGTATTTT. It yields the protein CASEGQGFTDTQYF. Together with reference TRBV19 and TRBJ2-3, the CDR3 gives the full variable domain: DGGITQSPKYLFRKEGQNVTLSCEQNLNHDAMYWYRQDPGQGLRLIYYSQIVNDFQKGDIAEGYSVSREKKESFPLTVTSAQKNPTAFYLCASEGQGFTDTQYFGPGTRLTVL.

The chain couples TRBV20-1 to TRBJ2-1, with D unclear. V was shortened by 6 bases and J by 10 bases, with 13 bases between the two germline ends. This CDR3 is 11 amino acids long. Germline V gives CDR1 DFQATT, CDR2 SNEGSKA (reference sequence). CDR3 loop: CSAMSKGEQFF. CDR3 nucleotides: TGCAGTGCAATGAGCAAAGGAGAGCAGTTCTTC.

The J gene is TRBJ2-5, the V gene TRBV5-1; a weak D match, TRBD1 (5 bases). The CDR3 loop spans 14 amino acids. Trimming pared 4 bases from V and 5 bases from J, leaving 15 bases between. Germline CDR1 reads SGHRS; CDR2 reads YFSETQ. The DNA of the CDR3 is TGCGCCAGCAGCGTGGACACCCGAGGCGAGACCCAGTACTTC. Its protein is CASSVDTRGETQYF.

The chain combines TRBV5-4 with TRBJ2-1; the match to TRBD2 covers 9 bases. Per the germline V gene, CDR1 is SGHNT and CDR2 is YYREEE (reference sequence). The CDR3 totals 15 residues. V lost 1 base, J lost 4 bases, and 3 bases stayed unmatched. The CDR3 is CASSLRLAGYNEQFF. The CDR3, as DNA: TGTGCCAGCAGCTTGCGTCTAGCGGGGTACAATGAGCAGTTCTTC.

The chain has TRBV5-6 and TRBJ2-1; D may be TRBD1 or TRBD2 (5 bases each). The CDR3 is 18 residues long. V gave up 4 bases and J gave up 4 bases, with 24 bases separating them. Germline CDR1 reads SGHDT; CDR2 reads YYEEEE. CDR3 loop: CASSRGPPISGIYNEQFF. As DNA, the CDR3 is TGTGCCAGCAGCAGGGGCCCCCCGATAAGCGGAATTTACAATGAGCAGTTCTTC.

The chain has TRBV7-8 and TRBJ2-4; 13 nucleotides match TRBD2. Germline V gives CDR1 SGHVS, CDR2 FQNEAQ. V was clipped by 6 bases and J by 6 bases; unmatched bases: 14. This CDR3 region has 18 residues. CDR3 nucleotides: TGTGCCAGCAGTTCACTAGCGGGAGGGCCGAGGGGGGTAAACATTCAGTACTTC. Protein sequence: CASSSLAGGPRGVNIQYF.

The J gene is TRBJ1-2, the V gene TRBV2, with D uncertain. Trimming shortened V by 3 bases and J by 7 bases, and 12 bases separated the two germline ends. The germline V gene encodes CDR1 SNHLY and CDR2 FYNNEI. The CDR3 is 13 amino acids. CDR3 sequence: CASSEARQSGYTF. Written as DNA, the CDR3 is TGTGCCAGCAGTGAGGCTCGACAAAGTGGCTACACCTTC.

V and J are TRBV2 and TRBJ1-5; TRBD1 matches 11 bases. CDR1 SNHLY and CDR2 FYNNEI come from the germline V gene. The CDR3 has 14 amino acids. The junction had 4 bases not matched to a gene; V was cut back by 6 bases and J by 6 bases. CDR3 sequence reads: CASSGQGARQPQHF. The CDR3 nucleotides are TGTGCCAGCAGCGGACAGGGGGCCCGTCAGCCCCAGCATTTT.

The chain is built from TRBV9 and TRBJ2-5; 7 bases are a match to TRBD2. The CDR3 runs 15 residues. Germline lookup yields CDR1 SGDLS and CDR2 YYNGEE. V was pared by 4 bases and J by 1 base, with 7 bases of the junction left unmatched. Here the CDR3 reads CASSLRGDGQETQYF. CDR3 in DNA: TGTGCCAGCAGCCTCCGGGGGGACGGCCAAGAGACCCAGTACTTC. Supplemented by reference TRBV9 and TRBJ2-5, the full variable domain reads DSGVTQTPKHLITATGQRVTLRCSPRSGDLSVYWYQQSLDQGLQFLIQYYNGEERAKGNILERFSAQQFPDLHSELNLSSLELGDSALYFCASSLRGDGQETQYFGPGTRLLVL.